This T cell receptor (beta chain) was sequenced in a study of monozygotic twins with inflammatory bowel disease. TCRdb reanalyzed the 5' RACE reads, giving one entry per CDR3 protein sequence and no DNA. Here the sample table reports about 170,000 distinct CDR3 sequences. The study's findings and limits: A distinction between different T cell subtypes was not possible.

Concerning this clonotype itself: Its cognate antigen is unknown.

Germline CDR1 LNHDA, CDR2 SQIVND (reference sequence). The CDR3 runs to 18 residues. The sequence derives from a human donor with ulcerative colitis or Crohn's disease, or a healthy co-twin of an affected twin (not recorded which). J is TRBJ2-3 and V is TRBV19; as DNA is missing, the TRBD2 call by TCRdb cannot be tested. Sequenced: blood. The CDR3 sequence: CASSLGLAGGMNTDTQYF.